A selection of T cell receptor beta chains follows, all from one sample in a study of identical twins. TCRdb called the 5' RACE reads again in MiXCR, with one record for every CDR3 protein. The sample holds hundreds of thousands of distinct CDR3 sequences, under 9% seen once. These same data were also listed under a study on yellow fever vaccine responses in identical twins.

Sequenced material: memory (CD45RO+) T cells sorted from blood. These receptors came from a woman between 18 and 29 years old in good health. Each CDR3 is given with its conserved first and last residue. The D gene is left open where the match is weak. The size of a clone is reported for some rows only, either as once, few or many, or as a class for expanded clones.

j_call	d_call	v_call	clone_size	cdr3_nt	cdr3_aa
TRBJ1-2	.	TRBV12-3/TRBV12-4	many	TGTGCCAGCAGCCCCAGGGTCGACTATGGCTACACCTTC	CASSPRVDYGYTF
TRBJ2-1	TRBD2	TRBV4-2	many	TGTGCCAGCAGCCAGGTCCCTAGCGGGGTGGCCTACAATGAGCAGTTCTTC	CASSQVPSGVAYNEQFF
TRBJ2-7	.	TRBV5-1	few	TGCGCCAGCTTCCCCGCACAGGGAGGAGAGCAGTACTTC	CASFPAQGGEQYF
TRBJ2-7	TRBD2	TRBV12-3/TRBV12-4	few	TGTGCCAGCAGTTTTTCACTAGCGGGAAACTACGAGCAGTACTTC	CASSFSLAGNYEQYF
TRBJ1-5	TRBD1	TRBV28	few	TGTGCCAGCAGGGGGGAGGGGGCTGGCAATCAGCCCCAGCATTTT	CASRGEGAGNQPQHF
TRBJ2-3	TRBD2	TRBV3-1	many	TGTGCCAGCAGCCAAGATCTAACTAGCGATTCTAGCACAGATACGCAGTATTTT	CASSQDLTSDSSTDTQYF
TRBJ2-1	TRBD2	TRBV6-2/TRBV6-3	many	TGTGCCAGCAGTTACTCCCGGACTAGCGGGAGATACAATGAGCAGTTCTTC	CASSYSRTSGRYNEQFF
TRBJ1-2	TRBD1	TRBV20-1	few	TGCAGTGCTACGAGGGCAGGGGGCGACTATGGCTACACCTTC	CSATRAGGDYGYTF
TRBJ1-2	.	TRBV28	.	TGTGCCAGCAGCGACCACGGGGGGCAGGGCTATGGCTACACCTTC	CASSDHGGQGYGYTF
TRBJ2-2	.	TRBV5-5	.	TGTGCCAGCAGCTTGATGAGCACCGGGGAGCTGTTTTTT	CASSLMSTGELFF
TRBJ2-7	.	TRBV11-3	.	TGTGCCAGCAGCTTAGATTCCAGCCACGAGCAGTACTTC	CASSLDSSHEQYF
TRBJ1-1	.	TRBV25-1	many	TGTGCCAGCAGTGTAGGACAGCCATCTGTCGAAGCTTTCTTT	CASSVGQPSVEAFF
TRBJ1-1	.	TRBV12-3/TRBV12-4	.	TGTGCCAGCAGTTTTGGTGTAGTTGAAGCTTTCTTT	CASSFGVVEAFF
TRBJ2-2	TRBD1	TRBV13	few	TGTGCCAGCACCCCCTCGGTCGTAGGGACAGGGCTTTGTTGTACCGGGGAGCTGTTTTTT	CASTPSVVGTGLCCTGELFF
TRBJ2-2	.	TRBV20-1	few	TGCAGTGCTAGAACCGACAGGGCGGGGGTAGAAAGGGAGCTGTTTTTT	CSARTDRAGVERELFF
TRBJ2-2	.	TRBV19	many	TGTGCCAGTAAAATGGGGGGAGCCGGGGAGCTGTTTTTT	CASKMGGAGELFF
TRBJ1-6	TRBD1	TRBV6-4	once	TGTGCCAGCAGCGTATCAACAGGGGAGGATTCACCCCTCCACTTT	CASSVSTGEDSPLHF
TRBJ2-5	.	TRBV12-3/TRBV12-4	many	TGTGCCAGCAGACGGGGACAAGGACGCATTTTTTCGGAGACCCAGTACTTC	CASRRGQGRIFSETQYF
TRBJ1-2	.	TRBV15	few	TGTGCCACCAGCAGGGAAAGGCAGGGTGCAGGGGGCTACACCTTC	CATSRERQGAGGYTF
TRBJ1-4	TRBD1	TRBV28	.	TGTGCCAGCAGGAACAGGGAGCCCGGGACAGGGGTTGAAAAACTGTTTTTT	CASRNREPGTGVEKLFF